The present entry profiles one T cell receptor beta chain with its context. Its antigen remains unidentified. Sequencing was performed with immunoSEQ multiplex PCR; in TCRdb, only in-frame clones are kept and a portion is missing. Among about 22,000 clones listed, around 79% were seen once. Prior to sequencing, the ViraFEST assay stimulated PBMC with viral peptide pools, which expanded the antigen-specific CD4+ T cells. Having been cultured for roughly 9 days, the cells underwent CD4+ T cell isolation. Vaccinated participants had no history of SARS-CoV-2 infection and tested negative for nucleocapsid antibodies. This entry belongs to a study of vaccination effects on CD4 cells after COVID-19. Study-level background: Participants completed two doses of the BNT162b2 or mRNA-1273 vaccine. General study points: Clones arising from infection and from vaccination showed marked clonal contraction late after vaccination. Healthy vaccinees' vaccine-induced clones included only 1 of 255 that recognized common cold coronaviruses.

Trimming pared 5 bases from V and 1 base from J, leaving 20 bases between. This CDR3 comprises 17 residues. Germline CDR1 is SEHNR and CDR2 is FQNEAQ (reference sequence). The chain combines TRBV7-9 with TRBJ1-1; a weak D match, TRBD1 (5 bases). Source: CD4+ T cells from PBMCs cultured with HCoV-NL63 spike peptides, taken before COVID-19 vaccination. The clonotype was recovered from a human donor who received a COVID-19 vaccine. CDR3 residues: CASSPRRWGRANTEAFF. CDR3 in DNA: TGTGCCAGCAGCCCCCGACGGTGGGGCAGGGCGAACACTGAAGCTTTCTTT.